The entry below describes one TCR beta chain. These data come from a study of T cell changes during pregnancy in multiple sclerosis. The CDR3 sequence is 17 residues long. CDR1 and CDR2 (germline): SEHNR, FQNEAQ (reference sequence). Deletions cut 0 bases from V and 0 bases from J, with 13 bases between. Data came from immunoSEQ multiplex PCR; TCRdb stores just in-frame clones and leaves some out. The data show approximately 89,000 clones, with 94% seen just once and roughly 1.7% held by the top ten. The source is a female donor in good health, enrolled as a control in a pregnancy study. The sequenced sample was peripheral blood, obtained after pregnancy. V usage is TRBV7-9 and J usage is TRBJ2-3, with TRBD2 as a possible D gene (6 bases). The CDR3 coding sequence is TGTGCCAGCAGCTTAGCCTCAGGAGGGAGGAGCACAGATACGCAGTATTTT. The encoded protein is CASSLASGGRSTDTQYF.